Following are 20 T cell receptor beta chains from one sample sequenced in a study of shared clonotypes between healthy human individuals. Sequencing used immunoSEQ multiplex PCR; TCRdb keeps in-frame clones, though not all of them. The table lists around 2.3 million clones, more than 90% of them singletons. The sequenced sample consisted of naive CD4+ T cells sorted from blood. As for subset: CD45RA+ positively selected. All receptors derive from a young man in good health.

CDR3 in amino acids: CASSETTSWGKVNTEAFF. Written as DNA, the CDR3 is TGTGCCAGCAGTGAAACGACATCCTGGGGGAAGGTGAACACTGAAGCTTTCTTT. This chain links TRBV2 with TRBJ1-1; D may be TRBD1 (5 bases). The CDR3 spans 18 residues. Trimming cost V 2 bases and J 0 bases, with 19 bases left between them. Germline CDR1 SNHLY, CDR2 FYNNEI. Looking up the rest from reference TRBV2 and TRBJ1-1 gives the full variable domain: EPEVTQTPSHQVTQMGQEVILRCVPISNHLYFYWYRQILGQKVEFLVSFYNNEISEKSEIFDDQFSVERPDGSNFTLKIRSTKLEDSAMYFCASSETTSWGKVNTEAFFGQGTRLTVV.

CDR3 loop: CASSEVGQFEQYF. The CDR3 region has the DNA TGTGCCAGCAGTGAAGTAGGACAGTTCGAGCAGTACTTC. The chain is built from TRBV6-1 and TRBJ2-7; weak D call: TRBD1 (6 bases). Germline values: CDR1 MNHNS, CDR2 SASEGT. Trimming took 1 base from V and 6 from J, leaving 10 bases between them. CDR3 length: 13 residues.

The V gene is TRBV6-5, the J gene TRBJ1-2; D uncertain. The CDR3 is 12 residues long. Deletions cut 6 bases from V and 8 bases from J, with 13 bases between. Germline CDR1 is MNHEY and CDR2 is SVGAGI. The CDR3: CASRRPPGGYTF. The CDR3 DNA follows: TGTGCCAGCAGAAGGCCCCCCGGCGGCTACACCTTC.

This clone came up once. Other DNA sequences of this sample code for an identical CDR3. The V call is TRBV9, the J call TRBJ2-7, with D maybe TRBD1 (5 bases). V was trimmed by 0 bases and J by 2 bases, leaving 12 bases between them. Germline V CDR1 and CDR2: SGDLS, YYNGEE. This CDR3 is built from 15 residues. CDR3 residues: CASSVEAGPTYEQYF. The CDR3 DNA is TGTGCCAGCAGCGTAGAGGCAGGGCCTACCTACGAGCAGTACTTC.

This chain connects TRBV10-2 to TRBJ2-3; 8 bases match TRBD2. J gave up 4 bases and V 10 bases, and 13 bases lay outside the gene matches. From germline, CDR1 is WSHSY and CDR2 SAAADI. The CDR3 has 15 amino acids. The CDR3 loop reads CATKAGEGSADTQYF. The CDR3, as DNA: TGCGCCACCAAAGCGGGAGAAGGGTCTGCAGATACGCAGTATTTT.

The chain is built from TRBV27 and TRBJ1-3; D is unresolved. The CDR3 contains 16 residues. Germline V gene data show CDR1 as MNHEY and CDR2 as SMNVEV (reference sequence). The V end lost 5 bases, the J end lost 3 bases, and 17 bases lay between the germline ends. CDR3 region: CASSVGEIWVGNTIYF. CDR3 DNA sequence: TGTGCCAGCAGTGTGGGCGAGATATGGGTTGGAAACACCATATATTTT.

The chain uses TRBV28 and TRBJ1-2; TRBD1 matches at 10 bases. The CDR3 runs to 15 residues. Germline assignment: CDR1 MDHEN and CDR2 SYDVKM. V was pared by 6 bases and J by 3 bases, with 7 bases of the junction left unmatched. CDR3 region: CASRRDRGVDYGYTF. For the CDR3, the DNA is TGTGCCAGCAGGAGGGACAGGGGAGTAGACTATGGCTACACCTTC.

CDR3 bases: TGTGCCAGCAGCTTCACAGGGGATAATTCACCCCTCCACTTT. The encoded protein is CASSFTGDNSPLHF. V usage is TRBV7-2 and J usage is TRBJ1-6, with 7 positions matching TRBD1. V was pared by 3 bases and J by 5 bases, with 1 base of the junction left unmatched. The CDR3 has 14 amino acids. Looked up from germline, CDR1 is SGHTA and CDR2 is FQGNSA.

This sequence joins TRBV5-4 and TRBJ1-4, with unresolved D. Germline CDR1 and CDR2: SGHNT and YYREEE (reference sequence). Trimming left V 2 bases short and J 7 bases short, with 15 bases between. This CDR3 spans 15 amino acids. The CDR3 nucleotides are TGTGCCAGCAGCTTCGGCCCTCCCGGAGGTGAAAAACTGTTTTTT. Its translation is CASSFGPPGGEKLFF.

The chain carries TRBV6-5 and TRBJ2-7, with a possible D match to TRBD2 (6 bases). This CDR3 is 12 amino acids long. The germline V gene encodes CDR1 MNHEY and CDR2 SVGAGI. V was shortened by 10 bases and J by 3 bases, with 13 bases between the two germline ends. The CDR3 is CATITGDYEQYF. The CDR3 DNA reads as TGTGCCACCATCACGGGAGACTACGAGCAGTACTTC.

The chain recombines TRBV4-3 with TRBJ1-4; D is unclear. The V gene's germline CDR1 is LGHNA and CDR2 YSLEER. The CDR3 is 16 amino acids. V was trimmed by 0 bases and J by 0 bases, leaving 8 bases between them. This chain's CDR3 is CASSQELRSTNEKLFF. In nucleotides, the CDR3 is TGCGCCAGCAGCCAAGAGTTACGGTCAACTAATGAAAAACTGTTTTTT.

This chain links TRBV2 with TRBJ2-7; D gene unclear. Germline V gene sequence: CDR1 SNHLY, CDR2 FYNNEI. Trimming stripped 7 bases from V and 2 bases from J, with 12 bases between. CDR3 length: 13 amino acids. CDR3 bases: TGTGCCAGCACCCCATTTGGGACCTACGAGCAGTACTTC. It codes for CASTPFGTYEQYF.

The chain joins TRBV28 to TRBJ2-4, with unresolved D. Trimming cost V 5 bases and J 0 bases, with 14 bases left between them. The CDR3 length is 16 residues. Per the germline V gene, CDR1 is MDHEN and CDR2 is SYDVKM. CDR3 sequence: CASSGEALLAKNIQYF. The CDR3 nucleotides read TGTGCCAGCAGTGGGGAAGCTCTTCTAGCCAAAAACATTCAGTACTTC.

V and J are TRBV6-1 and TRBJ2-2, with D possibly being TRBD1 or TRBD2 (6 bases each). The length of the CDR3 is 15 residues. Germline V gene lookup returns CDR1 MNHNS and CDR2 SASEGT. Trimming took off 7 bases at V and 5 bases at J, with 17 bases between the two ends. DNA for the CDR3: TGTGCCAGCACCTTTGCCTCGGGGGCTACCGGGGAGCTGTTTTTT. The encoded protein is CASTFASGATGELFF.

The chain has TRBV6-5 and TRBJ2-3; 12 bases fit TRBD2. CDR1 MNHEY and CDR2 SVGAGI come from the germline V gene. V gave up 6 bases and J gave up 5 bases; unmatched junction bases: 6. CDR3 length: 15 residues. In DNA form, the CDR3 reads TGTGCCAGCAGACGACTAGCGGGAGTGGTAGATACGCAGTATTTT. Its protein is CASRRLAGVVDTQYF.

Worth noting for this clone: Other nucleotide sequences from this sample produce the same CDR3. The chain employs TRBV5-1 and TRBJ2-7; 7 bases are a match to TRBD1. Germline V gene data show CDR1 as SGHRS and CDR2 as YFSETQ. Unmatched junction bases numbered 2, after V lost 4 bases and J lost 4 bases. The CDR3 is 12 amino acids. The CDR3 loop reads CASSLGQYEQYF. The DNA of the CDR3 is TGCGCCAGCAGCCTGGGACAGTACGAGCAGTACTTC.

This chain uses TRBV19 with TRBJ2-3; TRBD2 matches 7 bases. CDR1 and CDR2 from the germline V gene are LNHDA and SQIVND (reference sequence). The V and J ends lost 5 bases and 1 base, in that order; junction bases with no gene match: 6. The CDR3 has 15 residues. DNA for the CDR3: TGTGCCAGTAGTGAGAGAAGCGGGGGCACAGATACGCAGTATTTT. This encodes CASSERSGGTDTQYF. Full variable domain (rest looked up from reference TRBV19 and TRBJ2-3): DGGITQSPKYLFRKEGQNVTLSCEQNLNHDAMYWYRQDPGQGLRLIYYSQIVNDFQKGDIAEGYSVSREKKESFPLTVTSAQKNPTAFYLCASSERSGGTDTQYFGPGTRLTVL.

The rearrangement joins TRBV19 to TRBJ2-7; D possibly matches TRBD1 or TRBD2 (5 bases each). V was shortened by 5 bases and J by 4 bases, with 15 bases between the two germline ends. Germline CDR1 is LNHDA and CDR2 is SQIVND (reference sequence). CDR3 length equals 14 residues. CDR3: CASSRRDAAYEQYF. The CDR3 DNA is TGTGCCAGTAGTCGCCGGGACGCAGCGTACGAGCAGTACTTC.

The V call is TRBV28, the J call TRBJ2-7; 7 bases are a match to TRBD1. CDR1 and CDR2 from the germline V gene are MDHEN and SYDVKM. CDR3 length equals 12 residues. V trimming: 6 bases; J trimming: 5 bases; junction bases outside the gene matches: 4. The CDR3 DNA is TGTGCCAGCAGCGGACAGGTAGACGAGCAGTACTTC. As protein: CASSGQVDEQYF.

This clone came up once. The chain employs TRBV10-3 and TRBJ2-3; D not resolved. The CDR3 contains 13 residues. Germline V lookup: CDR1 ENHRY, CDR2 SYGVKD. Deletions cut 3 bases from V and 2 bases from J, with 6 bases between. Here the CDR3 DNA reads TGTGCCATCAGTGATGGGTTCACAGATACGCAGTATTTT. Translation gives CAISDGFTDTQYF.